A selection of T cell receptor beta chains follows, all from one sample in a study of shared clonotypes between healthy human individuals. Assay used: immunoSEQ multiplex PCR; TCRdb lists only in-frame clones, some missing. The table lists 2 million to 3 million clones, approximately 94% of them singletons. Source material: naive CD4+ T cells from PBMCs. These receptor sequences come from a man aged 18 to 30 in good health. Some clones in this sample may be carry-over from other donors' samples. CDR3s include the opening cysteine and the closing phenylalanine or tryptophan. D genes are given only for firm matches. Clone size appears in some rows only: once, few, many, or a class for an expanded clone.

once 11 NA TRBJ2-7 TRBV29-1 CSVGTGNEQYF TGCAGCGTTGGGACGGGCAACGAGCAGTACTTC
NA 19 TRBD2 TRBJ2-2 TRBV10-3 CAISESLASGRELTGELFF TGTGCCATCAGTGAGTCGCTTGCTAGCGGGAGAGAGCTCACCGGGGAGCTGTTTTTT
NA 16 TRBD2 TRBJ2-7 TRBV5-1 CASSLRTSGTGGEQYF TGCGCCAGCAGCCTGCGGACTAGCGGGACCGGAGGGGAGCAGTACTTC
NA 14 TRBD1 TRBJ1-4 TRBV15 CATTARTGGEKLFF TGTGCCACCACCGCTAGGACAGGGGGTGAAAAACTGTTTTTT
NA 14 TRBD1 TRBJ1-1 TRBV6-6 CASRGYGTASEAFF TGTGCCAGCAGGGGATACGGGACAGCCTCCGAAGCTTTCTTT
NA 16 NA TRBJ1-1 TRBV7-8 CASSLKNPRIRTEAFF TGTGCCAGCAGCCTTAAGAACCCCCGAATTCGAACTGAAGCTTTCTTT
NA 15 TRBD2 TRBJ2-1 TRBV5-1 CASSPDSGSWNEQFF TGCGCCAGCAGTCCGGATAGCGGGAGTTGGAATGAGCAGTTCTTC
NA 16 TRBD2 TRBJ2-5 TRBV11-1 CASSLARLAGAETQYF TGTGCCAGCAGCTTAGCTCGGCTAGCGGGAGCGGAGACCCAGTACTTC
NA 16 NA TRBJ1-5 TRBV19 CASSRLQGRSNQPQHF TGTGCCAGTAGTAGACTACAGGGAAGAAGCAATCAGCCCCAGCATTTT
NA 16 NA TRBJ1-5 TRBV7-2 CASSLVSGWGNQPQHF TGTGCCAGCAGCTTGGTTAGCGGTTGGGGCAATCAGCCCCAGCATTTT
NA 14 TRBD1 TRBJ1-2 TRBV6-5 CASSYDRGSYGYTF TGTGCCAGCAGTTACGACAGGGGTTCCTATGGCTACACCTTC
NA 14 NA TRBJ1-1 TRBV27 CASSSWFRRTEAFF TGTGCCAGCAGTTCGTGGTTTAGGCGGACTGAAGCTTTCTTT
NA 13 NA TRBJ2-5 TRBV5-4 CASSRVQEETQYF TGTGCCAGCAGCCGGGTACAGGAAGAGACCCAGTACTTC
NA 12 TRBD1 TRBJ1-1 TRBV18 CASSWTGELAFF TGTGCCAGCTCATGGACAGGCGAACTAGCTTTCTTT
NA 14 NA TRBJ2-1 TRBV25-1 CASSESRGQGEQFF TGTGCCAGCAGTGAATCACGGGGGCAAGGTGAGCAGTTCTTC
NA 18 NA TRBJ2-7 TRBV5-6 CASSLSAGSRAGFYEQYF TGTGCCAGCAGCTTGTCGGCAGGGTCCCGAGCCGGGTTCTACGAGCAGTACTTC
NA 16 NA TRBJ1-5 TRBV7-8 CASSFGTLRGNQPQHF TGTGCCAGCAGCTTCGGGACTCTCCGTGGCAATCAGCCCCAGCATTTT
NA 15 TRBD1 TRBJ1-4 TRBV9 CASSVEGTGGRKLFF TGTGCCAGCAGCGTAGAGGGGACAGGGGGCCGGAAACTGTTTTTT
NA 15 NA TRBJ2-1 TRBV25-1 CASSDPRGRGNEQFF TGTGCCAGCAGTGATCCCCGAGGTAGGGGAAATGAGCAGTTCTTC
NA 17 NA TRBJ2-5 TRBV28 CASSSQRVNRFSETQYF TGTGCCAGCAGTTCCCAAAGGGTGAACAGGTTTTCAGAGACCCAGTACTTC
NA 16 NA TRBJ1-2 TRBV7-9 CASTYPGTGTNYGYTF TGTGCCAGTACCTACCCCGGGACGGGGACTAACTATGGCTACACCTTC
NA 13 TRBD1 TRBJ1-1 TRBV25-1 CASSSTGSTEAFF TGTGCCAGCAGCTCGACAGGGAGCACTGAAGCTTTCTTT
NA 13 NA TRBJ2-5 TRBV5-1 CASRTGSQETQYF TGCGCCAGCAGGACGGGATCTCAAGAGACCCAGTACTTC
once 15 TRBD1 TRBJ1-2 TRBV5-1 CASSLGGQGNYGYTF TGCGCCAGCAGCTTGGGGGGACAGGGCAACTATGGCTACACCTTC
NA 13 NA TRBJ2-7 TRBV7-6 CASSLYNSYEQYF TGTGCCAGCAGCTTATACAATAGCTACGAGCAGTACTTC
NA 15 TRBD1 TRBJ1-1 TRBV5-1 CASSPWDRDNGEAFF TGCGCCAGCAGCCCGTGGGACAGGGATAACGGTGAAGCTTTCTTT
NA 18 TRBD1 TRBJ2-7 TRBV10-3 CAISESLPGQGVAYEQYF TGTGCCATCAGTGAGTCGTTACCGGGACAGGGGGTCGCCTACGAGCAGTACTTC
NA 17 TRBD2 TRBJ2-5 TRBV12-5 CASGTGLAGGGKETQYF TGTGCTAGTGGTACGGGACTAGCGGGAGGGGGGAAAGAGACCCAGTACTTC
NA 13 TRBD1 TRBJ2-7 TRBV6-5 CASSADRGGEQYF TGTGCCAGCAGTGCGGACAGGGGCGGCGAGCAGTACTTC
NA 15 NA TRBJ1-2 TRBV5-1 CASSTPGEALNGYTF TGCGCCAGCAGCACCCCAGGGGAGGCTCTGAATGGCTACACCTTC
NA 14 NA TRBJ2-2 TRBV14 CASSQLLNTGELFF TGTGCCAGCAGCCAATTGTTGAACACCGGGGAGCTGTTTTTT